These 20 T cell receptor beta chains were all obtained from the same sample, sequenced in a study of blood T cell repertoires in COVID-19. Profiling relied on immunoSEQ multiplex PCR, and the TCRdb table lists in-frame clones only, not all of them. The sample has a few hundred thousand clones; 87% are singletons. Sequenced: PBMCs or T cells enriched from blood (not recorded which). The receptors come from a woman between 50 and 59 years old who had recovered from COVID-19.

The CDR3 loop is CASSFTGVAGNTIYF. The CDR3, as DNA: TGTGCCAGCAGTTTCACAGGGGTCGCGGGAAACACCATATATTTT. The chain is built from TRBV28 and TRBJ1-3, with 7 bases lining up with TRBD1. Germline V gene data show CDR1 as MDHEN and CDR2 as SYDVKM. The CDR3 runs to 15 residues. The trim removed 3 bases at V and 4 bases at J, leaving 6 bases unmatched.

CDR3 amino acids: CASSRTGTAGANVLTF. The DNA of the CDR3 is TGTGCCAGCTCACGAACAGGGACGGCTGGGGCCAACGTCCTGACTTTC. The chain has TRBV18 and TRBJ2-6, with D possibly matching TRBD1 (6 bases). Germline CDR1 reads KGHSH; CDR2 reads LQKENI. The CDR3 is made up of 16 amino acids. The germline V and J ends were trimmed by 4 bases and 2 bases, with 12 bases remaining between them.

This chain connects TRBV7-8 to TRBJ2-7, with TRBD1 matching over 8 bases. The junction had 8 bases not matched to a gene; V was cut back by 1 base and J by 6 bases. CDR1 is SGHVS and CDR2 is FQNEAQ in the germline V gene. This CDR3 spans 15 amino acids. The CDR3 loop reads CASSLGGQASGEQYF. The CDR3 DNA sequence: TGTGCCAGCAGCTTAGGGGGACAGGCCTCGGGCGAGCAGTACTTC. The full variable domain, completed using reference TRBV7-8 and TRBJ2-7, is GAGVSQSPRYKVAKRGQDVALRCDPISGHVSLFWYQQALGQGPEFLTYFQNEAQLDKSGLPSDRFFAERPEGSVSTLKIQRTQQEDSAVYLCASSLGGQASGEQYFGPGTRLTVT.

This clone was recorded a few times. The CDR3 DNA sequence: TGCAGCTCAAGAGGACAGGGGGACACCGGGGAGCTGTTTTTT. Amino acid sequence: CSSRGQGDTGELFF. The chain employs TRBV29-1 and TRBJ2-2; 10 bases are shared with TRBD1. Looked up from germline, CDR1 is SQVTM and CDR2 is ANQGSEA. The CDR3 spans 14 residues. The ends lost 8 bases at V and 3 bases at J; junction bases unmatched: 6.

The chain uses TRBV25-1 and TRBJ1-4; unclear D gene. Germline V lookup: CDR1 MGHDK, CDR2 SYGVNS. This CDR3 is 18 amino acids long. V was shortened by 1 base and J by 0 bases, with 15 bases between the two germline ends. CDR3 in amino acids: CASSESQALLSTNEKLFF. The CDR3 DNA is TGTGCCAGCAGTGAATCGCAGGCGCTACTCTCAACTAATGAAAAACTGTTTTTT.

This sequence joins TRBV5-1 and TRBJ2-6, with D perhaps TRBD1 (6 bases). This CDR3 is built from 17 residues. Germline V gene sequence: CDR1 SGHRS, CDR2 YFSETQ. V lost 4 bases, J lost 0 bases, and 14 bases lay in between. As DNA, the CDR3 is TGCGCCAGCAGCATCGGACAGCCAAGCTCTGGGGCCAACGTCCTGACTTTC. Translated: CASSIGQPSSGANVLTF.

This chain uses TRBV4-3 with TRBJ1-1; perhaps TRBD1 as D (5 bases). The V end was cut by 0 bases, the J end by 2 bases, with 19 bases between. CDR3 length: 18 residues. Germline V gives CDR1 LGHNA, CDR2 YSLEER. The CDR3 loop reads CASSQDIIGDRGNTEAFF. The DNA for the CDR3 is TGCGCCAGCAGCCAAGATATTATAGGGGATAGGGGAAACACTGAAGCTTTCTTT.

The V gene is TRBV27, the J gene TRBJ1-5; 8 nucleotides match TRBD1. Germline loops: CDR1 MNHEY, CDR2 SMNVEV (reference sequence). The CDR3 contains 13 residues. J was trimmed by 11 bases and V by 4 bases; bases with no gene match: 7. The CDR3 protein is CASSSGGRVAQHF. The DNA for the CDR3 is TGTGCCAGCAGTTCAGGGGGCAGAGTGGCCCAGCATTTT.

V and J are TRBV28 and TRBJ2-5; TRBD2 matches 7 bases. The germline gives CDR1 MDHEN, CDR2 SYDVKM. The junction had 10 bases not matched to a gene; V was cut back by 7 bases and J by 5 bases. The length of the CDR3 is 14 residues. CDR3 amino acids: CASMGGKIRETQYF. DNA of the CDR3: TGTGCCAGCATGGGGGGGAAAATACGTGAGACCCAGTACTTC.

The chain joins TRBV29-1 to TRBJ2-5, with D uncertain. The V gene's germline CDR1 is SQVTM and CDR2 ANQGSEA. V shed 1 base and J shed 2 bases, with 8 bases lying between them. The CDR3 sequence is 13 residues long. This chain's CDR3 is CSVEAATQETQYF. The CDR3 DNA sequence: TGCAGCGTTGAAGCCGCGACTCAAGAGACCCAGTACTTC.

This chain connects TRBV5-1 to TRBJ2-1; D remains ambiguous. Germline V lookup: CDR1 SGHRS, CDR2 YFSETQ. V was cut by 1 base and J by 1 base, with 9 bases left in between. CDR3 length: 15 residues. The CDR3 sequence is CASSLRYRSYNEQFF. In DNA, the CDR3 is TGCGCCAGCAGCTTGAGATACCGGTCCTACAATGAGCAGTTCTTC.

The rearrangement links TRBV2 to TRBJ1-5; no clear D gene. The CDR3 has 12 residues. The germline gives CDR1 SNHLY, CDR2 FYNNEI. The V end lost 6 bases, the J end lost 4 bases, and 7 bases lay between the germline ends. CDR3 sequence (DNA): TGTGCCAGCAGGCGGATTAATCAGCCCCAGCATTTT. As protein: CASRRINQPQHF.

A few counts support this clone. V usage is TRBV5-1 and J usage is TRBJ1-2; a possible D gene is TRBD1 (5 bases). Germline lookup yields CDR1 SGHRS and CDR2 YFSETQ. The CDR3 is 14 amino acids. Trimming shortened V by 0 bases and J by 8 bases, and 14 bases separated the two germline ends. DNA of the CDR3: TGCGCCAGCAGCTTGGACTGGGGCTTCGGCGGCTACACCTTC. It encodes CASSLDWGFGGYTF.

This chain uses TRBV18 with TRBJ2-1; TRBD2 is a possible D gene (6 bases). Germline assignment: CDR1 KGHSH and CDR2 LQKENI. This CDR3 has 15 residues. Trimming removed 5 bases at V and 4 bases at J, with 15 bases between. In DNA form, the CDR3 reads TGTGCCAGCTCAGCTAGCGATGTTGAGTACAATGAGCAGTTCTTC. It is translated as CASSASDVEYNEQFF.

This clone occurred once. The chain combines TRBV7-2 with TRBJ1-6, with unresolved D. V lost 3 bases and J 2 bases, leaving 5 bases between the germline ends. CDR1 is SGHTA, CDR2 FQGNSA, per germline. This CDR3 comprises 14 residues. The CDR3 here is CASSFQTYNSPLHF. The CDR3 DNA is TGTGCCAGCAGCTTTCAGACCTATAATTCACCCCTCCACTTT.

This clone was seen a few times. The J gene is TRBJ1-6, the V gene TRBV28, with 9 bases lining up with TRBD1. Germline V gene lookup returns CDR1 MDHEN and CDR2 SYDVKM. The CDR3 is 16 residues long. With 6 bases clipped from V and 6 bases from J, the junction kept 9 bases outside the gene matches. The CDR3 bases are TGTGCCAGCAGGAAATACAGGGGGCTCGGTAATTCACCCCTCCACTTT. This encodes CASRKYRGLGNSPLHF.

This clone was picked up one time. CDR3 region: CASSLAEGAPGRSSTDTQYF. CDR3 bases: TGTGCCAGCAGCTTGGCCGAGGGGGCGCCGGGTAGATCTAGCACAGATACGCAGTATTTT. The chain carries TRBV5-8 and TRBJ2-3; TRBD1 agrees at 7 bases. The V gene's germline CDR1 is SGHTS and CDR2 YDEGEE. V trimming: 0 bases; J trimming: 0 bases; junction bases outside the gene matches: 16. CDR3 size: 20 residues. Based on the CDR3 plus reference TRBV5-8 and TRBJ2-3, the full variable domain is EAGVTQSPTHLIKTRGQQATLRCSPISGHTSVYWYQQALGLGLQFLLWYDEGEERNRGNFPPRFSGRQFPNYSSELNVNALELEDSALYLCASSLAEGAPGRSSTDTQYFGPGTRLTVL.

This clone has only one observation. The chain uses TRBV5-6 and TRBJ2-1; D is perhaps TRBD2 (6 bases). The CDR3 is made up of 14 amino acids. The germline V and J ends were trimmed by 1 base and 6 bases, with 11 bases remaining between them. Germline values: CDR1 SGHDT, CDR2 YYEEEE. CDR3 amino acids: CASSLIAAGNEQFF. CDR3 DNA: TGTGCCAGCAGCTTGATAGCGGCGGGCAATGAGCAGTTCTTC.

The J gene is TRBJ1-1, the V gene TRBV19, with D perhaps TRBD1 (6 bases). V lost 3 bases to trimming and J lost 6 bases, with 14 bases between them. The CDR3 loop spans 14 amino acids. CDR1 is LNHDA, CDR2 SQIVND, per germline (reference sequence). CDR3 nucleotide sequence: TGTGCCAGTAGTATTGCAGGGGTCAACGCTGAAGCTTTCTTT. As protein: CASSIAGVNAEAFF.

CDR3 bases: TGCGCCAGCAGCCAAGATTGGGACAGCCCGTCGGGTCCCCTCCACTTT. Translation gives CASSQDWDSPSGPLHF. This sequence joins TRBV4-3 and TRBJ1-6; 7 bases map to TRBD1. Germline values: CDR1 LGHNA, CDR2 YSLEER. V trimming: 0 bases; J trimming: 13 bases; junction bases outside the gene matches: 12. The CDR3 covers 16 residues.